This entry lists 27 T cell receptor beta chains sequenced from one sample in a study of post-analysis software for immune sequencing data. Study-level results: Compared with controls, patients had more of about five TRBV segments, including TRBV5-6, TRBV5-1 and TRBV20-1.

Incorporated into the TCR beta cDNA libraries were unique molecular identifiers, which served to reduce PCR and sequencing biases. Each CDR3 protein is one row after TCRdb ran MiXCR on the PCR reads. The sample holds 700,000 to 900,000 distinct CDR3 sequences; just over 45% are singletons and the top ten take roughly 5.2%. Their target antigens are unknown. Material for sequencing was blood. All receptors come from a girl aged 5 to 17 with multiple sclerosis.

This clonotype came up a few times. The CDR3 bases are TGCAGCGGGCGGGGGAGCTCCTACAATGAGCAGTTCTTC. Amino acids: CSGRGSSYNEQFF. The chain combines TRBV29-1 with TRBJ2-1; the match to TRBD2 covers 7 bases. V lost 7 bases and J lost 0; bases outside the gene matches: 3. Germline lookup yields CDR1 SQVTM and CDR2 ANQGSEA. The CDR3 has 13 residues.

This sequence joins TRBV20-1 and TRBJ2-7; 11 bases fit TRBD2. Germline CDR1 DFQATT, CDR2 SNEGSKA (reference sequence). The CDR3 runs 15 residues. Trimming cost V 1 base and J 2 bases; bases outside gene matches: 4. CDR3 residues: CSARGGLADPYEQYF. DNA for the CDR3: TGCAGTGCTAGAGGGGGACTAGCGGACCCCTACGAGCAGTACTTC.

This chain joins TRBV6-2 or TRBV6-3 and TRBJ2-1, with D perhaps TRBD1 (5 bases). CDR3 length: 15 amino acids. Germline V gene data show CDR1 as MNHEY and CDR2 as SVGEGT. The ends were cut back, 4 bases at V and 7 bases at J, with 17 bases in the middle. For the CDR3, the DNA is TGTGCCAGCAGTTCCAGACAGCCACCCTGGAATGAGCAGTTCTTC. It codes for CASSSRQPPWNEQFF.

This chain connects TRBV20-1 to TRBJ1-5; D ambiguous. V was shortened by 2 bases and J by 4 bases, with 12 bases between the two germline ends. Germline V gives CDR1 DFQATT, CDR2 SNEGSKA (reference sequence). The CDR3 is made up of 14 amino acids. The CDR3 sequence is CSARIRTPNQPQHF. The DNA for the CDR3 is TGCAGTGCTAGAATCAGGACTCCGAATCAGCCCCAGCATTTT.

This clonotype occurred a few times. This chain joins TRBV10-3 and TRBJ2-1; 10 bases match TRBD2. J gave up 8 bases and V 3 bases, and 13 bases lay outside the gene matches. The germline gives CDR1 ENHRY, CDR2 SYGVKD. CDR3 length: 17 amino acids. The CDR3 is CAISDRGGTSAWDEQFF. The CDR3 nucleotides read TGTGCCATCAGTGATCGGGGTGGGACTAGCGCCTGGGATGAGCAGTTCTTC.

V usage is TRBV6-5 and J usage is TRBJ2-4; D is perhaps TRBD2 (5 bases). Trimming stripped 0 bases from V and 6 bases from J, with 6 bases between. The CDR3 loop spans 13 amino acids. CDR1 is MNHEY, CDR2 SVGAGI, per germline. This chain's CDR3 is CASSYSGVNIQYF. The CDR3 nucleotides read TGTGCCAGCAGTTACTCGGGAGTAAACATTCAGTACTTC.

This clonotype was observed at least ten times. The CDR3 DNA reads as TGCAGTGCCCTAAACTGGCTAGCGGGAGTGTCCTACAATGAGCAGTTCTTC. Translated: CSALNWLAGVSYNEQFF. The J gene is TRBJ2-1, the V gene TRBV20-1, with TRBD2 matching over 10 bases. The V segment lost 6 bases and the J segment 1 base; nucleotides outside the gene matches: 12. Germline lookup yields CDR1 DFQATT and CDR2 SNEGSKA (reference sequence). The CDR3 loop spans 17 amino acids.

The V gene is TRBV12-3 or TRBV12-4, the J gene TRBJ1-1, with D tentatively TRBD1 (6 bases). Deletions cut 6 bases from V and 7 bases from J, with 24 bases between. The CDR3 spans 16 residues. The CDR3 region is CASSFYGGAVLGEAFF. The CDR3 DNA sequence: TGTGCCAGCAGCTTTTACGGGGGGGCTGTATTGGGTGAAGCTTTCTTT.

This chain joins TRBV30 and TRBJ2-1, with D unclear. Per the germline V gene, CDR1 is GTSNPN and CDR2 is SVGIG (reference sequence). This CDR3 is 13 amino acids long. The CDR3 bases are TGTGTGGCTGACCTCTGGGTGGGGAATGAGCAGTTCTTC. Amino acid sequence: CVADLWVGNEQFF.

The chain has TRBV13 and TRBJ1-2, with 9 bases that match TRBD1. The CDR3 sequence is 16 residues long. Germline V gene lookup returns CDR1 PRHDT and CDR2 FYEKMQ (reference sequence). V shed 5 bases and J 4 bases; nucleotides not matched to a gene: 11. CDR3 loop: CASSPQSGQGAYGYTF. Here the CDR3 DNA reads TGTGCCAGCAGCCCCCAGTCGGGACAGGGAGCCTATGGCTACACCTTC.

This clonotype was detected only a few times. Here the CDR3 reads CASSRAAIGAVQYF. CDR3 DNA sequence: TGTGCCAGCAGTAGGGCGGCAATAGGAGCTGTGCAGTACTTC. The J gene is TRBJ2-7, the V gene TRBV6-2 or TRBV6-3; D remains ambiguous. CDR3 size: 14 residues. The ends were cut back, 5 bases at V and 9 bases at J, with 20 bases in the middle. Germline CDR1 reads MNHEY; CDR2 reads SVGEGT.

J is TRBJ1-6 and V is TRBV20-1, with D possibly being TRBD1 (5 bases). Per the germline V gene, CDR1 is DFQATT and CDR2 is SNEGSKA (reference sequence). This CDR3 has 14 residues. Trimming took off 1 base at V and 5 bases at J, with 9 bases between the two ends. The CDR3 DNA is TGCAGTGCTAGAGCAGCCAGGGATAATTCACCCCTCCACTTT. It translates to CSARAARDNSPLHF.

The chain uses TRBV7-3 and TRBJ2-1; D is unclear. The CDR3 length is 15 residues. The ends were cut back, 5 bases at V and 3 bases at J, with 14 bases in the middle. Germline assignment: CDR1 SGHTA and CDR2 FQGTGA. CDR3 in amino acids: CASSPLVAGYNEQFF. As DNA, the CDR3 is TGTGCCAGCAGCCCCTTAGTGGCTGGCTACAATGAGCAGTTCTTC.

This clonotype was detected a few times. This chain joins TRBV6-5 and TRBJ2-4; D uncertain. V was pared by 3 bases and J by 8 bases, with 11 bases between. CDR1 and CDR2 (germline): MNHEY, SVGAGI. This CDR3 region has 13 residues. The chain's CDR3 is CASSYITGDIQYF. The CDR3 DNA sequence: TGTGCCAGCAGTTATATTACTGGGGACATTCAGTACTTC.

This clonotype was detected a few times. The chain has TRBV7-9 and TRBJ2-1; 9 bases agree with TRBD1. The germline CDR1 and CDR2 sequences are SEHNR and FQNEAQ (reference sequence). V trimming: 8 bases; J trimming: 6 bases; junction bases outside the gene matches: 8. The CDR3 extends over 14 amino acids. The CDR3, as DNA: TGTGCCAGCCACGACAGGGGGAGAATCAATGAGCAGTTCTTC. Amino acids: CASHDRGRINEQFF. Together with reference TRBV7-9 and TRBJ2-1, the CDR3 gives the full variable domain: DTGVSQNPRHKITKRGQNVTFRCDPISEHNRLYWYRQTLGQGPEFLTYFQNEAQLEKSRLLSDRFSAERPKGSFSTLEIQRTEQGDSAMYLCASHDRGRINEQFFGPGTRLTVL.

There are a few counts of this clonotype. CDR3 in DNA: TGTGCCAGCAGCCAAGAGCTAGCGGGAGAGACCCAGTACTTC. Translation gives CASSQELAGETQYF. This chain joins TRBV4-2 and TRBJ2-5; 8 bases map to TRBD2. The V gene end was trimmed by 0 bases and the J gene end by 4 bases; junction bases not matched to a gene: 1. The CDR3 is 14 residues long. Germline V CDR1 and CDR2: LGHNA, YNFKEQ.

The chain carries TRBV19 and TRBJ1-5; 7 nucleotides match TRBD1. The CDR3 is 14 amino acids. CDR1 is LNHDA, CDR2 SQIVND, per germline (reference sequence). V lost 2 bases to trimming and J lost 7 bases; unmatched junction nucleotides: 5. CDR3 in amino acids: CASSIQGGLQPQHF. As DNA, the CDR3 is TGTGCCAGTAGTATACAGGGGGGACTCCAGCCCCAGCATTTT.

This clonotype was found a few times. This rearrangement joins TRBV10-3 to TRBJ1-5; D is possibly TRBD1 (5 bases). Looked up from germline, CDR1 is ENHRY and CDR2 is SYGVKD. Trimming took 4 bases from V and 4 from J, leaving 8 bases between them. CDR3 length: 13 amino acids. The CDR3 reads CAISGGGNQPQHF. The CDR3 DNA sequence: TGTGCCATCAGTGGGGGGGGAAATCAGCCCCAGCATTTT.

The chain is built from TRBV11-3 and TRBJ2-7, with D perhaps being TRBD1 or TRBD2 (6 bases each). Trimming shortened V by 5 bases and J by 4 bases, and 15 bases separated the two germline ends. The germline CDR1 and CDR2 sequences are SGHNT and YENEEA. The CDR3 is 14 residues long. CDR3 region: CASSAGRGSYEQYF. The CDR3 nucleotides read TGTGCCAGCAGCGCGGGAAGGGGGTCTTACGAGCAGTACTTC.

This rearrangement joins TRBV20-1 to TRBJ2-7; 8 bases map to TRBD2. CDR1 is DFQATT, CDR2 SNEGSKA, per germline (reference sequence). Trimming cost V 2 bases and J 5 bases; bases outside gene matches: 8. This CDR3 is 14 amino acids long. The CDR3 loop reads CSARRGGHSDEQYF. The CDR3 region has the DNA TGCAGTGCTAGACGGGGGGGCCATAGTGACGAGCAGTACTTC.

The chain has TRBV7-2 and TRBJ2-7; D gene uncertain. This CDR3 has 14 amino acids. Germline V gives CDR1 SGHTA, CDR2 FQGNSA. The germline V and J ends were trimmed by 1 base and 3 bases, with 10 bases remaining between them. The CDR3 DNA reads TGTGCCAGCAGCTTAGTGCCAGACGTCTACGAGCAGTACTTC. This sequence encodes CASSLVPDVYEQYF. The variable domain in full, completed from reference TRBV7-2 and TRBJ2-7, reads GAGVSQSPSNKVTEKGKDVELRCDPISGHTALYWYRQSLGQGLEFLIYFQGNSAPDKSGLPSDRFSAERTGGSVSTLTIQRTQQEDSAVYLCASSLVPDVYEQYFGPGTRLTVT.

This clonotype appeared a few times. The genes are TRBV5-1 and TRBJ2-7, with D possibly TRBD2 on 6 matching bases. Trimming took off 0 bases at V and 3 bases at J, with 13 bases between the two ends. Germline V gene data show CDR1 as SGHRS and CDR2 as YFSETQ. The CDR3 consists of 15 residues. CDR3 residues: CASSLEVGSFYEQYF. In DNA, the CDR3 is TGCGCCAGCAGCTTGGAGGTCGGGAGTTTCTACGAGCAGTACTTC.

The chain carries TRBV20-1 and TRBJ2-5; D might be TRBD2 (7 bases). The J call may be mistaken, given a closer DNA end match to TRBJ2-7. CDR1 is DFQATT, CDR2 SNEGSKA, per germline (reference sequence). The CDR3 totals 13 residues. This CDR3 is CSAEGGAHNEQYF. CDR3 bases: TGCAGTGCCGAGGGGGGGGCGCATAACGAGCAGTACTTC.

The chain couples TRBV7-3 to TRBJ1-1; maybe TRBD1 (6 bases). The CDR3 has 13 amino acids. CDR1 is SGHTA, CDR2 FQGTGA, per germline. V lost 5 bases and J lost 5, with 12 bases in between. DNA of the CDR3: TGTGCCAGCAGCCTGGGGGGGGCGACTGAAGCTTTCTTT. Protein: CASSLGGATEAFF.

For this clonotype: One junction end disagrees with the germline gene, perhaps due to a read error. V is TRBV5-6 and J is TRBJ2-1, with D unresolved. The last part of the DNA fits TRBJ2-7 better; the J call may be wrong. Germline V gene lookup returns CDR1 SGHDT and CDR2 YYEEEE. CDR3 length: 14 residues. The CDR3 loop is CAGSTLSPAYEQYF. Written as DNA, the CDR3 is TGTGCCGGCAGCACCCTAAGTCCAGCCTACGAGCAGTACTTC.

The chain is built from TRBV7-9 and TRBJ2-7, with TRBD2 matching 13 bases. The J call may be mistaken, given a closer DNA end match to TRBJ2-5. In germline, CDR1 is SEHNR, CDR2 FQNEAQ (reference sequence). This CDR3 spans 17 amino acids. The CDR3 DNA reads as TGTGCCAGCAGCCCCGCAACTAGCGGGAGGGCCTCTGGGACCCAGTACTTC. As protein: CASSPATSGRASGTQYF.

As concerns this clonotype: Mismatch with germline at one junction end may stem from a read error. The chain couples TRBV7-9 to TRBJ2-5; D may be TRBD1 or TRBD2 (5 bases each). The DNA end is more similar to TRBJ2-7, so the J call may be wrong. The CDR3 consists of 15 residues. CDR1 and CDR2 (germline): SEHNR, FQNEAQ (reference sequence). DNA of the CDR3: TGTGCCAGCAGGCCAACCGGGACGGGCTCCTGCGAGCAGTACTTC. It translates to CASRPTGTGSCEQYF.